What follows is one T cell receptor beta chain and its context. What it binds is unknown. These data come from a study of cytomegalovirus exposure and HLA in healthy donors. The CDR3 covers 20 residues. Germline V gene lookup returns CDR1 MNHEY and CDR2 SMNVEV (reference sequence). V shed 7 bases and J 1 base; nucleotides not matched to a gene: 21. Study-wide results and limits: Investigators reported 164 TCR beta chains as tied to cytomegalovirus. Sequencing likely caused a cluster of highly shared sequence variants. The productive fraction for most TCR beta V segments was about 87% or about 30% in an earlier analysis.

The PCR was carried out with 60 Vbeta primers and 13 Jbeta primers. Sequencing was performed with immunoSEQ multiplex PCR; in TCRdb, only in-frame clones are kept and a portion is missing. The table shows about 150,000 clones, with approximately 80% occurring only once. The chain couples TRBV27 to TRBJ2-2, with TRBD2 matching over 7 bases. The receptor comes from a man younger than 30 in good health and CMV-seronegative. What was sequenced was PBMCs. CDR3 region: CASIGYGRPGGRQNTGELFF. CDR3 coding DNA: TGTGCCAGCATTGGATACGGGAGGCCCGGTGGGCGGCAGAACACCGGGGAGCTGTTTTTT.